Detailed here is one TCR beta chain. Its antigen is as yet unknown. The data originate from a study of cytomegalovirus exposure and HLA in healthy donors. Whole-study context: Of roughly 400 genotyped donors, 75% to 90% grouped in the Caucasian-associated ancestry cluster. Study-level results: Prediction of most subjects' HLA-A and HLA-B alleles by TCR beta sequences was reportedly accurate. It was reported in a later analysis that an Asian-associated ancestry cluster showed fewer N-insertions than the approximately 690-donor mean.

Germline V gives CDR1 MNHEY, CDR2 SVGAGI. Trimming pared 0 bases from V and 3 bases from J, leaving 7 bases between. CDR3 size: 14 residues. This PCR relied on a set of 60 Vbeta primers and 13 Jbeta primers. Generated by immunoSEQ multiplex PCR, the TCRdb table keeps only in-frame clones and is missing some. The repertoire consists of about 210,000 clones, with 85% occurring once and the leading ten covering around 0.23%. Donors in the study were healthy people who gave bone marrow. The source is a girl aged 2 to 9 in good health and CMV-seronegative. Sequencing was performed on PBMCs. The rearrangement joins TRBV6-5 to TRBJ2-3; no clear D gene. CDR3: CASSYSRYTDTQYF. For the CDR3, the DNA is TGTGCCAGCAGTTACTCGCGGTATACAGATACGCAGTATTTT.